Below, 26 T cell receptor beta chains from the same sample are listed, as sequenced in a study of response to subunit inactivated influenza vaccine. TCRdb independently ran MiXCR on the RT-PCR reads; one entry per CDR3 protein. The profile covers around 750,000 distinct CDR3 sequences, with about 20% appearing a single time and roughly a tenth taken by the ten largest. The source material was PBMCs from blood, sampled about 5 days after vaccination. Source of these receptors: a man aged 50-59 years who received an inactivated influenza vaccine.

This chain connects TRBV6-1 to TRBJ1-2; D perhaps matches TRBD1 (5 bases). The ends were cut back, 6 bases at V and 4 bases at J, with 9 bases in the middle. Germline V gene lookup returns CDR1 MNHNS and CDR2 SASEGT. The CDR3 totals 12 residues. Here the CDR3 DNA reads TGTGCCAGCAGAGGGGCTTTCTATGGCTACACCTTC. Protein sequence: CASRGAFYGYTF.

This clonotype occurred many times. V usage is TRBV20-1 and J usage is TRBJ1-4; D uncertain. The CDR3 is 16 residues long. Germline V gives CDR1 DFQATT, CDR2 SNEGSKA (reference sequence). Trimming took 5 bases from V and 0 from J, leaving 16 bases between them. The CDR3, as DNA: TGCAGTGCTTCCGACCGCCTTATCTCAACTAATGAAAAACTGTTTTTT. It yields the protein CSASDRLISTNEKLFF.

CDR3 amino acids: CASSQGGLGTGVYGAFF. For the CDR3, the DNA is TGTGCCAGCAGCCAAGGGGGCTTAGGGACAGGGGTTTATGGAGCTTTCTTT. V is TRBV3-1 and J is TRBJ1-1; 10 bases are a match to TRBD1. The V gene's germline CDR1 is LGHDT and CDR2 YNNKEL (reference sequence). This CDR3 spans 17 amino acids. The junction had 15 bases not matched to a gene; V was cut back by 1 base and J by 10 bases. The whole variable domain, filled in from reference TRBV3-1 and TRBJ1-1, reads DTAVSQTPKYLVTQMGNDKSIKCEQNLGHDTMYWYKQDSKKFLKIMFSYNNKELIINETVPNRFSPKSPDKAHLNLHINSLELGDSAVYFCASSQGGLGTGVYGAFFGQGTRLTVV.

This chain uses TRBV4-1 with TRBJ2-7; maybe TRBD2 (6 bases). Trimming took off 3 bases at V and 0 bases at J, with 15 bases between the two ends. This CDR3 comprises 16 residues. Per germline, CDR1 MGHRA and CDR2 YSYEKL. CDR3 in DNA: TGCGCCAGCAGCCAGGGGACTTCCCGTAGCTCCTACGAGCAGTACTTC. It specifies CASSQGTSRSSYEQYF.

This chain uses TRBV7-2 with TRBJ2-1; weak D call: TRBD1 (6 bases). The CDR3 has 14 amino acids. Germline V gene lookup returns CDR1 SGHTA and CDR2 FQGNSA. The germline V and J ends were trimmed by 5 bases and 6 bases, with 14 bases remaining between them. Here the CDR3 reads CASSRTVGVNEQFF. CDR3 nucleotides: TGTGCCAGCAGCCGGACAGTGGGGGTCAATGAGCAGTTCTTC.

The table lists this clonotype with many counts. This chain uses TRBV6-2 or TRBV6-3 with TRBJ2-6; D is undetermined. Germline CDR1 reads MNHEY; CDR2 reads SVGEGT. Trimming removed 2 bases from V and 0 bases from J, with 5 bases in between. The CDR3 runs to 15 residues. The CDR3 spells CASSYDGSGANVLTF. DNA of the CDR3: TGTGCCAGCAGTTACGACGGCTCTGGGGCCAACGTCCTGACTTTC.

The rearrangement uses TRBV9 and TRBJ2-3; TRBD2 matches 7 bases. The germline V gene encodes CDR1 SGDLS and CDR2 YYNGEE. This CDR3 contains 15 residues. The ends lost 0 bases at V and 4 bases at J; junction bases unmatched: 5. The DNA for the CDR3 is TGTGCCAGCAGCGTAGTTACGGGAGGTCCAGATACGCAGTATTTT. Amino acid sequence: CASSVVTGGPDTQYF. The complete variable domain, with remaining parts taken from reference TRBV9 and TRBJ2-3, reads DSGVTQTPKHLITATGQRVTLRCSPRSGDLSVYWYQQSLDQGLQFLIQYYNGEERAKGNILERFSAQQFPDLHSELNLSSLELGDSALYFCASSVVTGGPDTQYFGPGTRLTVL.

CDR3 nucleotide sequence: TGTGCCAGCAGGCCAGGTGGGGATGCCTACGAGCAGTACTTC. Its protein is CASRPGGDAYEQYF. The chain has TRBV27 and TRBJ2-7; D remains ambiguous. Trimming pared 6 bases from V and 2 bases from J, leaving 14 bases between. CDR3 size: 14 residues. Per germline, CDR1 MNHEY and CDR2 SMNVEV (reference sequence).

This clonotype has more than one count but fewer than ten. This rearrangement joins TRBV12-3 or TRBV12-4 to TRBJ2-3; 7 bases align to TRBD2. CDR3 length equals 15 residues. The V gene end was trimmed by 3 bases and the J gene end by 1 base; junction bases not matched to a gene: 4. The CDR3 loop reads CASSLDSGRTDTQYF. For the CDR3, the DNA is TGTGCCAGCAGTTTGGATAGCGGGCGCACAGATACGCAGTATTTT.

This chain joins TRBV10-3 and TRBJ1-5, with D perhaps TRBD1 (5 bases). The V gene lost 6 bases and the J gene lost 2 bases, with 11 bases spanning the gap. The germline V gene has CDR1 ENHRY and CDR2 SYGVKD. The CDR3 totals 14 residues. CDR3 sequence reads: CAISRGWGNQPQHF. The CDR3 nucleotides are TGTGCCATCAGCCGGGGCTGGGGCAATCAGCCCCAGCATTTT.

The chain combines TRBV7-8 with TRBJ1-6, with D possibly matching TRBD1 (6 bases). V gave up 4 bases and J gave up 0 bases, with 10 bases separating them. CDR1 and CDR2 (germline): SGHVS, FQNEAQ. This CDR3 spans 16 amino acids. In DNA form, the CDR3 reads TGTGCCAGCAGCTCAACCAGGGGCTCCTATAATTCACCCCTCCACTTT. Translating it yields CASSSTRGSYNSPLHF.

The chain uses TRBV27 and TRBJ2-5, with TRBD2 as a possible D gene (7 bases). The V end was cut by 5 bases, the J end by 7 bases, with 20 bases between. Looked up from germline, CDR1 is MNHEY and CDR2 is SMNVEV (reference sequence). The CDR3 has 15 amino acids. CDR3 sequence: CASSAGAGRGGTQYF. CDR3 sequence (DNA): TGTGCCAGCAGTGCGGGGGCAGGGCGAGGCGGGACCCAGTACTTC.

The sample holds a few counts of this clonotype. The CDR3 spells CATPPGPQYEQYF. The CDR3 DNA reads as TGTGCCACGCCCCCAGGGCCCCAATACGAGCAGTACTTC. V is TRBV27 and J is TRBJ2-7, with a tentative D call TRBD1 (5 bases). The V gene's germline CDR1 is MNHEY and CDR2 SMNVEV (reference sequence). V was pared by 10 bases and J by 4 bases, with 17 bases between. The CDR3 contains 13 residues.

This clonotype was seen more than once but under ten times. DNA for the CDR3: TGCAGTGATGAGCACTACAATGAGCAGTTCTTC. Translated, it gives CSDEHYNEQFF. V usage is TRBV20-1 and J usage is TRBJ2-1; D gene uncertain. Between the trimmed V and J ends, which lost 7 bases and 3 bases, there was a span of 7 bases. The CDR3 runs 11 residues. Looked up from germline, CDR1 is DFQATT and CDR2 is SNEGSKA (reference sequence).

This clonotype has a handful of counts. The chain couples TRBV7-9 to TRBJ2-7; weak D call: TRBD1 (6 bases). In germline, CDR1 is SEHNR, CDR2 FQNEAQ (reference sequence). Trimming left V 4 bases short and J 6 bases short, with 19 bases between. This CDR3 region has 15 residues. The CDR3 sequence is CASSSTGTWASEQYF. Written as DNA, the CDR3 is TGTGCCAGCAGCTCAACCGGGACATGGGCCTCCGAGCAGTACTTC.

The chain couples TRBV10-3 to TRBJ2-7, with 8 bases identical to TRBD1. Germline loops: CDR1 ENHRY, CDR2 SYGVKD. The CDR3 has 18 amino acids. The V and J ends lost 6 bases and 2 bases, in that order; junction bases with no gene match: 18. The CDR3 spells CAISDPLPTGGMTYEQYF. CDR3 coding DNA: TGTGCCATCAGCGACCCCTTACCTACAGGGGGTATGACCTACGAGCAGTACTTC.

The chain is built from TRBV5-5 and TRBJ2-1; TRBD1 agrees at 9 bases. This CDR3 is built from 16 residues. V dropped 5 bases and J dropped 7; count of bases not matched to a gene: 13. CDR1 SGHKS and CDR2 YYEKEE come from the germline V gene (reference sequence). The CDR3 nucleotides read TGTGCCAGCAGTGGGACCCCCGGGACAGGGAAGAATGAGCAGTTCTTC. This gives the protein CASSGTPGTGKNEQFF.

The sample holds a few counts of this clonotype. The chain has TRBV29-1 and TRBJ2-5, with D unclear. This CDR3 region has 14 residues. Per the germline V gene, CDR1 is SQVTM and CDR2 is ANQGSEA. With 6 bases removed from V and 5 bases from J, the gap between germline ends came to 19 bases. The CDR3 reads CSVGPMGIGETQYF. Written as DNA, the CDR3 is TGCAGCGTGGGCCCCATGGGGATTGGGGAGACCCAGTACTTC.

This clonotype occurred many times. The chain carries TRBV5-1 and TRBJ2-7, with D tentatively TRBD1 (6 bases). This CDR3 is built from 18 residues. CDR1 SGHRS and CDR2 YFSETQ come from the germline V gene. V shed 0 bases and J shed 3 bases, with 22 bases lying between them. The CDR3 protein is CASSLAGRGHQTGYEQYF. In DNA, the CDR3 is TGCGCCAGCAGCTTGGCGGGCAGGGGCCATCAAACCGGCTACGAGCAGTACTTC.

The genes are TRBV20-1 and TRBJ2-5; 12 positions agree with TRBD2. The length of the CDR3 is 14 residues. Trimming removed 5 bases from V and 5 bases from J; junction bases left unmatched: 6. CDR1 is DFQATT and CDR2 is SNEGSKA in the germline V gene (reference sequence). The CDR3 DNA reads TGCAGTGCTCCTAGGACTAGCGGGAAGGAGACCCAGTACTTC. It encodes CSAPRTSGKETQYF.

This clonotype turned up a few times. The gene calls are TRBV4-3 and TRBJ2-3; TRBD2 aligns across 14 bases. Germline CDR1 LGHNA, CDR2 YSLEER. The CDR3 consists of 17 residues. V shed 0 bases and J 8 bases; nucleotides not matched to a gene: 7. The CDR3 nucleotides are TGCGCCAGCAGCCAAGAAGGGACTAGCGGGGGTCGGGGTACGCAGTATTTT. This sequence encodes CASSQEGTSGGRGTQYF.

This clonotype was seen at least ten times. The chain uses TRBV28 and TRBJ2-2; 8 bases fit TRBD1. V was clipped by 6 bases and J by 5 bases; unmatched bases: 5. The CDR3 loop spans 14 amino acids. Germline V gene data show CDR1 as MDHEN and CDR2 as SYDVKM. This chain's CDR3 is CASRGDRRTGELFF. CDR3 bases: TGTGCCAGCAGAGGGGACAGGCGGACCGGGGAGCTGTTTTTT.

The chain has TRBV7-8 and TRBJ2-7, with D perhaps matching TRBD2 (6 bases). Per germline, CDR1 SGHVS and CDR2 FQNEAQ. V gave up 2 bases and J gave up 8 bases, with 19 bases separating them. This CDR3 has 15 amino acids. The CDR3 DNA reads TGTGCCAGCAGCTTACGGAGGGTTCTTCGGGACCAGCAGTACTTC. Translating gives CASSLRRVLRDQQYF.

In DNA, the CDR3 is TGCAGTGCGCAATCTCAGAGCTACACCGGGGAGCTGTTTTTT. Translation gives CSAQSQSYTGELFF. This chain connects TRBV20-1 to TRBJ2-2, with D unresolved. Germline V gene data show CDR1 as DFQATT and CDR2 as SNEGSKA (reference sequence). The CDR3 length is 14 residues. The V and J ends lost 6 bases and 3 bases respectively, with 14 bases between them.

This clonotype was counted only a few times. The genes are TRBV5-8 and TRBJ2-1; 13 positions agree with TRBD2. The CDR3 is 15 residues long. The germline V gene encodes CDR1 SGHTS and CDR2 YDEGEE. J gave up 6 bases and V 4 bases, and 4 bases lay outside the gene matches. The CDR3 is CASSRTSGSSNEQFF. The CDR3 nucleotides are TGTGCCAGCAGCAGGACTAGCGGGAGCAGCAATGAGCAGTTCTTC.

About this clonotype: Mismatch with germline at one junction end may stem from a read error. CDR3 residues: CASSRRLAGGDKNIQYF. The CDR3 DNA is TGTGCCAGCAGTAGGCGACTAGCGGGAGGAGACAAAAACATTCAGTACTTC. V usage is TRBV10-3 and J usage is TRBJ2-4; 13 bases line up with TRBD2. From germline, CDR1 is ENHRY and CDR2 SYGVKD. CDR3 length equals 17 residues.